The 2 T cell receptor beta chains reported below all come from one sample, sequenced in a study of cytomegalovirus exposure and HLA in healthy donors. The PCR had 60 Vbeta and 13 Jbeta primers. Clones were sequenced by immunoSEQ multiplex PCR, and TCRdb holds only the in-frame ones, with some missing. The sample includes 160,000 or so clones, around 83% of them seen just once. Sequencing input: PBMCs. The receptor source for this set is a man between 45 and 60 years old in good health and CMV-seropositive.

In its sample, this clone was seen a few times. Here the CDR3 DNA reads TGTGCCAGCAGCCCCGGCGAGACGGGGTCCAACACCGGGGAGCTGTTTTTT. Amino acid sequence: CASSPGETGSNTGELFF. The chain uses TRBV4-2 and TRBJ2-2; tentative D call: TRBD2 (5 bases). The CDR3 extends over 17 amino acids. Germline V gives CDR1 LGHNA, CDR2 YNFKEQ. With 4 bases removed from V and 2 bases from J, the gap between germline ends came to 17 bases.

This clone was seen once. The rearrangement uses TRBV27 and TRBJ2-3; 9 nucleotides match TRBD2. The V gene end was trimmed by 1 base and the J gene end by 2 bases; junction bases not matched to a gene: 7. The CDR3 consists of 17 residues. Germline assignment: CDR1 MNHEY and CDR2 SMNVEV (reference sequence). CDR3 DNA: TGTGCCAGCAGTTTATTTGGCGGGGGGGCCCCCACAGATACGCAGTATTTT. Amino acid sequence: CASSLFGGGAPTDTQYF.